This record concerns one T cell receptor beta chain sequence. The V and J ends lost 2 bases and 6 bases, in that order; junction bases with no gene match: 5. The CDR3 is made up of 14 amino acids. Germline V gives CDR1 SNHLY, CDR2 FYNNEI. The entry originates in a study of cytomegalovirus exposure and HLA in healthy donors. The donors were members of the validation cohort, which comprised 120 subjects and was separate from the first cohort of 666 subjects. Assay used: immunoSEQ multiplex PCR; TCRdb lists only in-frame clones, some missing. This table holds approximately 150,000 clones, roughly nine tenths found once.

This clonotype was sampled from a young man in good health and CMV-seronegative. The sequenced sample was PBMCs. The J gene is TRBJ1-1, the V gene TRBV2; 8 bases fit TRBD1. The CDR3 protein is CASSELTGVAEAFF. The CDR3 DNA sequence: TGTGCCAGCAGTGAACTGACAGGGGTCGCTGAAGCTTTCTTT.